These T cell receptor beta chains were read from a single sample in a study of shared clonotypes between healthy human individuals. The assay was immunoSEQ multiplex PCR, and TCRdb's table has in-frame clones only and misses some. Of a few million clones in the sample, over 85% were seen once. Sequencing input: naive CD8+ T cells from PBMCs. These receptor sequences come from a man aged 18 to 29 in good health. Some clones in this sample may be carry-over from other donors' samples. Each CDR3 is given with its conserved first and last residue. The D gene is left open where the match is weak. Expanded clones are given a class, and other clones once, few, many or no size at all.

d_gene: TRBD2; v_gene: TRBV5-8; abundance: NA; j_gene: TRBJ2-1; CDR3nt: TGTGCCAGCAGCTTTAGCGGGAGTTCCTACAATGAGCAGTTCTTC; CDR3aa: CASSFSGSSYNEQFF
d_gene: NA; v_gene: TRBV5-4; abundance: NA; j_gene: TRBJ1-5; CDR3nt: TGTGCCAGCAGCTATGGGAATCAGCCCCAGCATTTT; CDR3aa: CASSYGNQPQHF
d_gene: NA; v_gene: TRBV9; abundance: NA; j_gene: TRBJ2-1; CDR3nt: TGTGCCAGCAGCGTAGGGCGGGACCATGAGCAGTTCTTC; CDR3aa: CASSVGRDHEQFF
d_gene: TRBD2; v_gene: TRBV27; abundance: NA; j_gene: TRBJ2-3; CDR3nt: TGTGCCAGCAGCCAAGCACTAGCGGGAGTAACAGATACGCAGTATTTT; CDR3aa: CASSQALAGVTDTQYF
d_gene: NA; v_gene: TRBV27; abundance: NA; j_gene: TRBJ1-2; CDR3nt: TGTGCCAGCAGTTTATCGTCCAGGGCCAACTATGGCTACACCTTC; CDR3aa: CASSLSSRANYGYTF
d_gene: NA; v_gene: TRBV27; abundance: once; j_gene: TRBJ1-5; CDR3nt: TGTGCCAGCAGCGCCTATTCGTTCAGCAATCAGCCCCAGCATTTT; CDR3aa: CASSAYSFSNQPQHF
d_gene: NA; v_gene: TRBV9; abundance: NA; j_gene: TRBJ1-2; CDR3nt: TGTGCCAGCAGAACTAGGACGGGTGCTAACTATGGCTACACCTTC; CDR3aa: CASRTRTGANYGYTF
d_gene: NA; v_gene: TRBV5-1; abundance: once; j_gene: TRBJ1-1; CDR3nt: TGCGCCAGCAGCAGCGGGACCTGGAGGAACACTGAAGCTTTCTTT; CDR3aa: CASSSGTWRNTEAFF
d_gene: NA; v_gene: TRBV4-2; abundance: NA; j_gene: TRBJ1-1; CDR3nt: TGTGCCAGCAGCCAAGATAGGGCAGGGCTTGAAGCTTTCTTT; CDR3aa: CASSQDRAGLEAFF
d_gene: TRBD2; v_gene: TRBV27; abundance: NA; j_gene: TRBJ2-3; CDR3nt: TGTGCCAGCAGCCCCGGACTAGCGGGAGCGGATACGCAGTATTTT; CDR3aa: CASSPGLAGADTQYF
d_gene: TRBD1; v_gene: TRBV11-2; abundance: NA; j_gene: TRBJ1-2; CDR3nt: TGTGCCAGCAGCACGCCGGGACAGGGAGACTATGGCTACACCTTC; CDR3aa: CASSTPGQGDYGYTF
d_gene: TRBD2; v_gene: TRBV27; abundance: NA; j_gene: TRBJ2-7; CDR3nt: TGTGCCAGCAGTTTATCCCCTAGCGGGAGAATCTACGAGCAGTACTTC; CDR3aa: CASSLSPSGRIYEQYF
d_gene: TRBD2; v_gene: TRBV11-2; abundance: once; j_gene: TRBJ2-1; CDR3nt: TGTGCCAGCCGGACTAGCGGGAGTTTGGATGAGCAGTTCTTC; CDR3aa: CASRTSGSLDEQFF
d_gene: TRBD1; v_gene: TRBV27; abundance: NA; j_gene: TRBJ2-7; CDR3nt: TGTGCCAGCAGTCCCTGGGGACAGCCACCCCCCTACGAGCAGTACTTC; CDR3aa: CASSPWGQPPPYEQYF
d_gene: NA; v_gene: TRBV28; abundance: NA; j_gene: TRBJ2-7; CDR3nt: TGTGCCAGCAGTTTTCTTATAGAGCAGTACTTC; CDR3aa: CASSFLIEQYF
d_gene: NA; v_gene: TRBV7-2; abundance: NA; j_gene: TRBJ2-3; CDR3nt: TGTGCCAGCAGCTTAGATCTGTGGACCCCCACAGATACGCAGTATTTT; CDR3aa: CASSLDLWTPTDTQYF
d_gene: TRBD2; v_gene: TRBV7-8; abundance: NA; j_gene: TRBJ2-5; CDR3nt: TGTGCCAGCAGCACGACGGGACTAGCGGAAGGAAGGCAAGAGACCCAGTACTTC; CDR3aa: CASSTTGLAEGRQETQYF
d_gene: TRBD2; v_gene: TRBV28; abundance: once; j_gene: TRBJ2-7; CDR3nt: TGTGCCAGCAGTGCCCGACTAGCGGATACCTACGAGCAGTACTTC; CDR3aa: CASSARLADTYEQYF
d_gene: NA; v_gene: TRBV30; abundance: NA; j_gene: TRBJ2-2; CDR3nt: TGTGCCTGGAGTGTACCCTGGGACACCGGGGAGCTGTTTTTT; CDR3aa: CAWSVPWDTGELFF
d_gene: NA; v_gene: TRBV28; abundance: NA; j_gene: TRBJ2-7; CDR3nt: TGTGCCAGCAGCCCCCGTTATCAGGGGATAGAGCAGTACTTC; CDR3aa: CASSPRYQGIEQYF
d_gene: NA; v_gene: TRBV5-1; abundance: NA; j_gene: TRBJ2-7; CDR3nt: TGCGCCAGCAGCTCAGGTCCCCCGCCGGGCGAGCAGTACTTC; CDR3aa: CASSSGPPPGEQYF
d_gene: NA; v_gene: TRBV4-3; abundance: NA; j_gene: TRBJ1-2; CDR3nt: TGCGCCAGCAGCCCAAGCGGGACTAACTATGGCTACACCTTC; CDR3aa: CASSPSGTNYGYTF
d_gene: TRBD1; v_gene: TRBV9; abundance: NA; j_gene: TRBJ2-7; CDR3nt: TGTGCCAGCAGCGGGTACAGGGGGAGCTCCTACGAGCAGTACTTC; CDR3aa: CASSGYRGSSYEQYF
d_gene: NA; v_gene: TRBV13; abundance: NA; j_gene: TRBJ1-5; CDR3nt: TGTGCCAGCAGCCAAGGGCAGGGGAATCAGCCCCAGCATTTT; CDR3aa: CASSQGQGNQPQHF
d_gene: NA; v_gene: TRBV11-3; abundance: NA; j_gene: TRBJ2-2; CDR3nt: TGTGCCAGCAGCAACCGGGCCGGGGAGCTGTTTTTT; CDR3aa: CASSNRAGELFF